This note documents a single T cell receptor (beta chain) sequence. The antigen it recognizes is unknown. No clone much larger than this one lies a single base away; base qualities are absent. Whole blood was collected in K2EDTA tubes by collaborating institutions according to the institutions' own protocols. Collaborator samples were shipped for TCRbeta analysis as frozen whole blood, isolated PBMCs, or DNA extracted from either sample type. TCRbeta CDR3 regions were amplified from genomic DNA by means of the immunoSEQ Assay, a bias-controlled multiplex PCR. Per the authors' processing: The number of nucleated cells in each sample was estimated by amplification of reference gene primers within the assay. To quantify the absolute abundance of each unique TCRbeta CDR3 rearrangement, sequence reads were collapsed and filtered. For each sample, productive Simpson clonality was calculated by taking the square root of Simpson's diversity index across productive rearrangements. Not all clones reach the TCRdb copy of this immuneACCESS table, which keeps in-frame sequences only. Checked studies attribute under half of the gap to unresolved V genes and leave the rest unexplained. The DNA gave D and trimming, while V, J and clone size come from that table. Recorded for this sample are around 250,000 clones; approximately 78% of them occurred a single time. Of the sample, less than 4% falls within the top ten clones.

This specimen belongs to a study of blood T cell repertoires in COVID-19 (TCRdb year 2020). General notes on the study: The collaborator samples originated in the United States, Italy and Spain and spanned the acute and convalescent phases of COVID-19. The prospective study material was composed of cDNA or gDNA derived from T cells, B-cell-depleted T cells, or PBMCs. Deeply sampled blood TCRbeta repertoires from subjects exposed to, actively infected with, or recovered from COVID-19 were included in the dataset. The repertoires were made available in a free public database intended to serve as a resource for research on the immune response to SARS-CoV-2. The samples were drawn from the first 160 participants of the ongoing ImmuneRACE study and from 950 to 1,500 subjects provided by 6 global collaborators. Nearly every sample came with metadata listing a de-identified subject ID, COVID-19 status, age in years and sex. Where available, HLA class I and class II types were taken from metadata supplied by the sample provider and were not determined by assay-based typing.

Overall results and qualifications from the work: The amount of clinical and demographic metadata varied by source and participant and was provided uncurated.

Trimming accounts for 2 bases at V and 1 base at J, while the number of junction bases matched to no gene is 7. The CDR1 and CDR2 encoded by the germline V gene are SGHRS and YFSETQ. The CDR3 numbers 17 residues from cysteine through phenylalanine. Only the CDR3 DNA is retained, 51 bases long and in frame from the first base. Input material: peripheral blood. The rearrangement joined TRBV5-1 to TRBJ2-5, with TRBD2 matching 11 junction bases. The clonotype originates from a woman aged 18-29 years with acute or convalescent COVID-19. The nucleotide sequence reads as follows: TGCGCCAGCAGCTTTGGAATAACTAGCGGGAGCCAAGAGACCCAGTACTTC. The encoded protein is CASSFGITSGSQETQYF.